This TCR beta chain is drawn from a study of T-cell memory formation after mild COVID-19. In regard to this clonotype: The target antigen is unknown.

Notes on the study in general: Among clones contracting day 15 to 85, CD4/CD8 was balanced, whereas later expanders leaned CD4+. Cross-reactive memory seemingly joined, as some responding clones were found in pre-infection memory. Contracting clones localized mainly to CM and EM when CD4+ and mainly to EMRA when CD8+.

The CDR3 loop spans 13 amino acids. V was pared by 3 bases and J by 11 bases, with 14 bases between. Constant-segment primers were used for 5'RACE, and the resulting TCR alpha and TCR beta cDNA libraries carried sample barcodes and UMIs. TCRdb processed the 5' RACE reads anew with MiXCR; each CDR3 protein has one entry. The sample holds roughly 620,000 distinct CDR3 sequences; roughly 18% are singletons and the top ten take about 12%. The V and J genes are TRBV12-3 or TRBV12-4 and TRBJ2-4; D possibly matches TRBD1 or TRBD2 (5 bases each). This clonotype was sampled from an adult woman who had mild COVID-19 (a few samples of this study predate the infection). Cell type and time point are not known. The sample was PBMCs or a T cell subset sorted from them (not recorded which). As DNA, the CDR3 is TGTGCCAGCAGTTTGACGGGGACCGTCGTTCAGTACTTC. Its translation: CASSLTGTVVQYF.